The rows below give T cell receptor beta chains drawn from one sample of a study of identical twins. TCRdb re-derived calls from the 5' RACE reads in MiXCR, one entry per CDR3 protein. In the table there are some 560,000 distinct CDR3 sequences, just under 10% of which are singletons. These data also featured in a second study, about yellow fever vaccine responses in identical twins.

Sequenced input: PBMCs. These receptor sequences come from a young woman in good health. Each CDR3 is given with its conserved first and last residue. The D gene is left open where the match is weak. Expanded clones are given a class, and other clones once, few, many or no size at all.

TRBJ2-5	.	TRBV3-1	.	TGTGCCAGCAGCCAGGACTCCGTCGGGTGGGGAGAGACCCAGTACTTC	CASSQDSVGWGETQYF
TRBJ2-1	TRBD2	TRBV7-9	few	TGTGCCAGCAGCTTAGTGTGGGACTACACTGTCCATGAGCAGTTCTTC	CASSLVWDYTVHEQFF
TRBJ2-7	TRBD2	TRBV28	many	TGTGCCAGCAGTCAGGGACTAGCGGGGGGCCGCCTTTACGAGCAGTACTTC	CASSQGLAGGRLYEQYF
TRBJ2-1	.	TRBV7-7	once	TGTGCTAGCAGCTTTGCTAGTGGAGCTGAGCAGTTCTTC	CASSFASGAEQFF
TRBJ2-1	.	TRBV11-2	.	TGTGCCAGCAGCTTCGACCGGTTCTACAATGAGCAGTTCTTC	CASSFDRFYNEQFF
TRBJ2-5	TRBD2	TRBV7-2	.	TGTGCCAGCAGCTTAACGGGAGGGAGGGTAGAGACCCAGTACTTC	CASSLTGGRVETQYF
TRBJ1-2	.	TRBV2	few	TGTGCCAGCAGTGCACGTGCGGCAAACTATGGCTACACCTTC	CASSARAANYGYTF
TRBJ2-1	.	TRBV29-1	.	TGCAGCACATGGGCAGGGGGGCGCCTCGAGCAGTTCTTC	CSTWAGGRLEQFF
TRBJ2-7	.	TRBV7-2	many	TGTGCCAGCAGCTTAGATGTTAATAGCGGCTACGAGCAGTACTTC	CASSLDVNSGYEQYF
TRBJ2-1	.	TRBV3-1	many	TGTGCCAGCAGCCAGTCGGGGGTTCGGGACAATGAGCAGTTCTTC	CASSQSGVRDNEQFF
TRBJ2-2	.	TRBV5-5	few	TGTGCCAGCAGCCAGAGACTTCCCCCCACCGGGGAGCTGTTTTTT	CASSQRLPPTGELFF
TRBJ2-3	.	TRBV29-1	many	TGCAGCGTTGGCCTGGGGGGCACAGATACGCAGTATTTT	CSVGLGGTDTQYF
TRBJ2-7	.	TRBV20-1	.	TGCAGTGCTAGAGAGCCCCAGGGGACCTACGAGCAGTACTTC	CSAREPQGTYEQYF
TRBJ2-5	.	TRBV20-1	.	TGCAGTGCTACGCCTACCGGAACCGCGAAGACCCAGTACTTC	CSATPTGTAKTQYF
TRBJ2-1	TRBD1	TRBV11-3	many	TGTGCCAGCAGCTTTGAGACAGGGTTGGTCAATGAGCAGTTCTTC	CASSFETGLVNEQFF
TRBJ2-1	TRBD2	TRBV4-3	many	TGCGCCAGCAGCCAAGCTCTAGGACTAGAAGTCTACAATGAGCAGTTCTTC	CASSQALGLEVYNEQFF
TRBJ2-2	.	TRBV7-9	many	TGTGCCAGCAGCTCCCTTAGGGGAACCGGGGAGCTGTTTTTT	CASSSLRGTGELFF
TRBJ1-1	TRBD1	TRBV7-2	.	TGTGCCAGCAACAAAGGGGGGACAGGGAACACTGAAGCTTTCTTT	CASNKGGTGNTEAFF
TRBJ2-5	TRBD2	TRBV5-6	few	TGTGCCAGCAGCTTGGCCGGGACTAGCGGGAGTGAGACCCAGTACTTC	CASSLAGTSGSETQYF
TRBJ2-5	.	TRBV3-1	few	TGTGCCAGCGTCCTTATGGAGACCCAGTACTTC	CASVLMETQYF
TRBJ2-3	.	TRBV28	many	TGTGCCAGCAGTTTAGGGGCAAAGGTGTGGTATTTT	CASSLGAKVWYF
TRBJ2-5	.	TRBV24-1	many	TGTGCCACCAGTGATAATAAGGTACAAGAGACCCAGTACTTC	CATSDNKVQETQYF
TRBJ1-4	.	TRBV9	few	TGTGCCAGCAGCGTAGGAGGAAGAGAAAAACTGTTTTTT	CASSVGGREKLFF
TRBJ2-1	.	TRBV9	.	TGTGCCAGCAGCGCCCCTTTGAGGGTAAGGGACAATGAGCAGTTCTTC	CASSAPLRVRDNEQFF
TRBJ1-1	.	TRBV5-6	.	TGTGCCAGCAGCGGATCGACGGTGAACACTGAAGCTTTCTTT	CASSGSTVNTEAFF
TRBJ2-5	TRBD1	TRBV24-1	few	TGTGCCACCAGTGATCCTGGACAGGGTTTGGAGACCCAGTACTTC	CATSDPGQGLETQYF
TRBJ1-2	.	TRBV7-2	many	TGTGCCAGCAGCAACTCGGGGGGCCGGTTCGATGGCTACACCTTC	CASSNSGGRFDGYTF
TRBJ2-5	TRBD2	TRBV30	.	TGTGCCTGGAGGATAGCGGGCTCAGAGACCCAGTACTTC	CAWRIAGSETQYF
TRBJ1-1	.	TRBV27	few	TGTGCCAGCAGTTTAGCGAGGAGAGCCACTGAAGCTTTCTTT	CASSLARRATEAFF
TRBJ1-3	.	TRBV3-1	many	TGTGCCAGCAGCCAAGAGGACGGCCCCGGGTGGGGTACCATATATTTT	CASSQEDGPGWGTIYF
TRBJ2-1	.	TRBV5-1	few	TGCGCCAGCAGCTCCCGACGTCCCCCCTCCTACAATGAGCAGTTCTTC	CASSSRRPPSYNEQFF